This T cell receptor (beta chain) appears in the sequencing data of a study of blood T cell repertoires in COVID-19. Produced via immunoSEQ multiplex PCR; TCRdb's table is partial and in-frame only. Among under 100,000 clones, around 90% were seen once, and the ten largest hold around 5.2%. Trimming removed 1 base from V and 8 bases from J, with 9 bases in between. The CDR3 spans 13 residues. From germline, CDR1 is SEHNR and CDR2 FQNEAQ (reference sequence). The chain is built from TRBV7-9 and TRBJ1-3; D perhaps matches TRBD1 (6 bases). The sequenced sample was peripheral blood. This receptor was obtained from a man between 60 and 75 years old with COVID-19, enrolled during active disease. CDR3 nucleotide sequence: TGTGCCAGCAGCTTAGTGGGGGCTGACACCATATATTTT. Translation gives CASSLVGADTIYF.